These 28 T cell receptor beta chains were all obtained from the same sample, sequenced in a study of shared clonotypes between healthy human individuals. Clones were read by immunoSEQ multiplex PCR, and TCRdb kept only the in-frame ones, dropping some. Of 2 million to 2.5 million clones listed, over 85% are singletons. Sequenced input: naive CD4+ T cells from PBMCs. Subset described: CD45RA+ positively selected. The receptor source for this set is a man aged 18 to 30 in good health. Some clones in this sample may be carry-over from other donors' samples.

V and J are TRBV5-1 and TRBJ2-2; 9 bases align to TRBD1. Per germline, CDR1 SGHRS and CDR2 YFSETQ. This CDR3 has 16 amino acids. V lost 3 bases, J lost 1 base, and 4 bases stayed unmatched. The CDR3 DNA reads as TGCGCCAGCAGCTCACAGGGGGCTCGGAACACCGGGGAGCTGTTTTTT. This sequence encodes CASSSQGARNTGELFF. Full variable domain (missing parts from reference TRBV5-1 and TRBJ2-2): KAGVTQTPRYLIKTRGQQVTLSCSPISGHRSVSWYQQTPGQGLQFLFEYFSETQRNKGNFPGRFSGRQFSNSRSEMNVSTLELGDSALYLCASSSQGARNTGELFFGEGSRLTVL.

This clone has just a few counts. The chain couples TRBV27 to TRBJ1-2; 10 bases fit TRBD1. With 5 bases clipped from V and 7 bases from J, the junction kept 10 bases outside the gene matches. Germline assignment: CDR1 MNHEY and CDR2 SMNVEV (reference sequence). The CDR3 length is 15 residues. CDR3: CASSPRDRGGRGYTF. CDR3 bases: TGTGCCAGCAGTCCTCGGGACAGGGGAGGGCGTGGCTACACCTTC.

The chain employs TRBV19 and TRBJ1-2, with a tentative D call TRBD1 (5 bases). The CDR3 contains 14 residues. Germline V CDR1 and CDR2: LNHDA, SQIVND (reference sequence). Trimming cost V 5 bases and J 4 bases, with 14 bases left between them. The DNA for the CDR3 is TGTGCCAGTAGTTCCCTGAGGGGCAGCTATGGCTACACCTTC. Translation gives CASSSLRGSYGYTF.

This clone appeared a single time. V and J are TRBV6-1 and TRBJ1-1; the match to TRBD1 covers 7 bases. Looked up from germline, CDR1 is MNHNS and CDR2 is SASEGT. Unmatched junction bases numbered 6, after V lost 8 bases and J lost 0 bases. This CDR3 contains 14 residues. CDR3 coding DNA: TGTGCCAGCCTACCGACAGGGCTGAACACTGAAGCTTTCTTT. This translates into CASLPTGLNTEAFF.

In regard to this clone: The same CDR3 arises from other DNA sequences in this sample as well. The chain recombines TRBV5-1 with TRBJ2-5; no clear D gene. The CDR3 contains 14 residues. In germline, CDR1 is SGHRS, CDR2 YFSETQ. V lost 0 bases, J lost 2 bases, and 8 bases lay in between. CDR3 nucleotides: TGCGCCAGCAGCTTGGTCTCAGTTCAAGAGACCCAGTACTTC. This translates into CASSLVSVQETQYF.

The rearrangement uses TRBV7-3 and TRBJ2-1; 8 nucleotides line up with TRBD1. Germline V gene data show CDR1 as SGHTA and CDR2 as FQGTGA. There are 15 residues in the CDR3. Germline trimming cut 5 bases from V and 1 base from J; bases unmatched to any gene: 4. This chain's CDR3 is CASSARTGSYNEQFF. CDR3 nucleotides: TGTGCCAGCAGCGCTCGGACAGGGTCCTACAATGAGCAGTTCTTC.

This clone has more than one count but fewer than ten. The chain combines TRBV23-1 with TRBJ2-7; D gene unclear. TRBV23-1 qualifies as an ORF whose function is uncertain. V was shortened by 8 bases and J by 5 bases, with 7 bases between the two germline ends. The CDR3 spans 10 residues. The CDR3 spells CASRPHEQYF. The CDR3 nucleotides are TGCGCCAGCCGACCTCACGAGCAGTACTTC.

The chain has TRBV7-9 and TRBJ2-7; TRBD2 is a possible D gene (6 bases). This CDR3 spans 14 amino acids. V was clipped by 5 bases and J by 2 bases, with 13 bases between them. Germline CDR1 reads SEHNR; CDR2 reads FQNEAQ (reference sequence). The CDR3 is CASSAGRSAYEQYF. Written as DNA, the CDR3 is TGTGCCAGCAGCGCGGGACGGTCTGCCTACGAGCAGTACTTC.

The count of this clone is one. V gene TRBV6-6 combines with J gene TRBJ2-7; D may be TRBD2 (5 bases). The CDR3 extends over 13 amino acids. Trimming removed 6 bases at V and 7 bases at J, with 16 bases between. Germline loops: CDR1 MNHNY, CDR2 SVGAGI (reference sequence). CDR3 sequence reads: CASSTGSTGEQYF. The CDR3 coding sequence is TGTGCCAGCAGCACCGGGTCCACGGGGGAGCAGTACTTC.

The chain recombines TRBV18 with TRBJ1-1, with D tentatively TRBD1 (5 bases). V was cut by 3 bases and J by 8 bases, with 7 bases left in between. The CDR3 sequence is 11 residues long. Looked up from germline, CDR1 is KGHSH and CDR2 is LQKENI. The CDR3 region is CASSPQGEAFF. As DNA, the CDR3 is TGTGCCAGCTCACCTCAGGGAGAAGCTTTCTTT.

The chain is built from TRBV6-6 and TRBJ2-2; no reliable D call. V lost 0 bases to trimming and J lost 1 base, with 9 bases between them. CDR1 and CDR2 (germline): MNHNY, SVGAGI (reference sequence). The CDR3 extends over 16 amino acids. The CDR3 sequence is CASSYSYRQNTGELFF. The DNA for the CDR3 is TGTGCCAGCAGTTACTCGTACAGACAGAACACCGGGGAGCTGTTTTTT.

J is TRBJ2-3 and V is TRBV9, with 8 positions matching TRBD1. Germline-derived CDR1 and CDR2 are SGDLS and YYNGEE. The junction had 5 bases not matched to a gene; V was cut back by 1 base and J by 4 bases. The CDR3 consists of 15 residues. The CDR3 is CASSVIDRGADTQYF. DNA for the CDR3: TGTGCCAGCAGCGTAATCGACAGGGGAGCAGATACGCAGTATTTT.

The chain carries TRBV15 and TRBJ2-2; 7 nucleotides agree with TRBD2. CDR1 and CDR2 (germline): LNHNV, YYDKDF (reference sequence). The CDR3 sequence is 19 residues long. V was clipped by 5 bases and J by 3 bases; unmatched bases: 18. DNA of the CDR3: TGTGCCACCAGCTTCCGGGACTACTACACCTTAGGGGACACCGGGGAGCTGTTTTTT. Its protein is CATSFRDYYTLGDTGELFF.

The chain joins TRBV15 to TRBJ2-3; 8 nucleotides match TRBD2. Per the germline V gene, CDR1 is LNHNV and CDR2 is YYDKDF (reference sequence). V lost 2 bases, J lost 7 bases, and 17 bases stayed unmatched. The CDR3 sequence is 18 residues long. CDR3 region: CATSRSRPASGSPHTQYF. CDR3 DNA sequence: TGTGCCACCAGCAGATCCCGTCCAGCCAGCGGGAGTCCGCATACGCAGTATTTT.

This clone was detected only once. The genes are TRBV18 and TRBJ2-5; 10 bases line up with TRBD1. V lost 5 bases to trimming and J lost 4 bases; unmatched junction nucleotides: 4. The length of the CDR3 is 14 residues. Germline V lookup: CDR1 KGHSH, CDR2 LQKENI. CDR3 loop: CASSKTGGGETQYF. In DNA, the CDR3 is TGTGCCAGCTCAAAGACAGGGGGCGGAGAGACCCAGTACTTC.

This chain joins TRBV29-1 and TRBJ2-7; D unclear. The V and J ends lost 6 bases and 2 bases respectively, with 14 bases between them. CDR1 is SQVTM, CDR2 ANQGSEA, per germline. The CDR3 loop spans 13 amino acids. DNA of the CDR3: TGCAGCGTGGCAGCCGTCCTGACCTACGAGCAGTACTTC. Translation gives CSVAAVLTYEQYF.

The rearrangement links TRBV10-3 to TRBJ2-3; D is undetermined. The germline V and J ends were trimmed by 5 bases and 6 bases, with 9 bases remaining between them. Germline V gives CDR1 ENHRY, CDR2 SYGVKD. This CDR3 is built from 12 residues. The DNA for the CDR3 is TGTGCCATCAGTAGTGGCAAGGATACGCAGTATTTT. Translating gives CAISSGKDTQYF.

V is TRBV5-1 and J is TRBJ2-5; the D is unclear. The CDR3 has 14 amino acids. CDR1 and CDR2 (germline): SGHRS, YFSETQ. V was trimmed by 3 bases and J by 5 bases, leaving 14 bases between them. The CDR3 loop is CASSSPASDETQYF. The CDR3 nucleotides read TGCGCCAGCAGCTCCCCGGCCAGCGATGAGACCCAGTACTTC.

The chain combines TRBV5-1 with TRBJ2-5, with TRBD1 matching over 9 bases. Trimming removed 2 bases from V and 5 bases from J; junction bases left unmatched: 7. This CDR3 contains 15 residues. Per the germline V gene, CDR1 is SGHRS and CDR2 is YFSETQ. CDR3 nucleotides: TGCGCCAGCAGCTTAAGCACAGGGGGCAAGGAGACCCAGTACTTC. As protein: CASSLSTGGKETQYF.

Concerning this clone: Other DNA sequences of this sample code for an identical CDR3. V and J are TRBV5-6 and TRBJ2-7; unclear D gene. Germline V lookup: CDR1 SGHDT, CDR2 YYEEEE. The CDR3 is made up of 12 amino acids. V lost 0 bases, J lost 4 bases, and 5 bases lay in between. CDR3 protein: CASSLEWYEQYF. CDR3 in DNA: TGTGCCAGCAGCTTGGAATGGTACGAGCAGTACTTC.

This chain joins TRBV28 and TRBJ2-7, with 12 nucleotides matching TRBD1. Germline loops: CDR1 MDHEN, CDR2 SYDVKM. This CDR3 spans 16 amino acids. The V and J ends lost 6 bases and 3 bases, in that order; junction bases with no gene match: 9. The CDR3 nucleotides read TGTGCCAGCAGATCGACCGGGACAGGGGGCGTCTACGAGCAGTACTTC. Protein: CASRSTGTGGVYEQYF.

The genes are TRBV4-2 and TRBJ2-1, with D possibly matching TRBD2 (6 bases). Germline V lookup: CDR1 LGHNA, CDR2 YNFKEQ. This CDR3 spans 14 amino acids. V dropped 0 bases and J dropped 13 bases, with 16 bases sitting between them. CDR3 loop: CASSQDRMARDQFF. Here the CDR3 DNA reads TGTGCCAGCAGCCAAGATCGAATGGCGCGGGACCAGTTCTTC.

The chain couples TRBV5-1 to TRBJ2-7, with 11 bases that match TRBD2. The CDR3 covers 17 residues. From germline, CDR1 is SGHRS and CDR2 YFSETQ. The junction had 10 bases not matched to a gene; V was cut back by 2 bases and J by 3 bases. CDR3 region: CASSLMAGTSGYYEQYF. The CDR3 DNA is TGCGCCAGCAGCTTAATGGCCGGGACTAGCGGTTACTACGAGCAGTACTTC.

The V gene is TRBV6-6, the J gene TRBJ2-7, with TRBD2 matching over 9 bases. The CDR3 is 14 residues long. V lost 7 bases and J lost 2; bases outside the gene matches: 6. CDR1 MNHNY and CDR2 SVGAGI come from the germline V gene (reference sequence). The CDR3 DNA follows: TGTGCCAGCACTATAGCGGGAGCCCCCTACGAGCAGTACTTC. Its protein product is CASTIAGAPYEQYF.

The chain joins TRBV7-2 to TRBJ1-1; maybe TRBD1 (6 bases). V lost 3 bases to trimming and J lost 7 bases, with 15 bases between them. This CDR3 has 14 residues. Germline V gene sequence: CDR1 SGHTA, CDR2 FQGNSA. In DNA, the CDR3 is TGTGCCAGCAGCTTCGCCAGGGGTTATGGTGAAGCTTTCTTT. It is translated as CASSFARGYGEAFF.

The V gene is TRBV5-5, the J gene TRBJ1-1; D is unresolved. The V and J ends lost 0 bases and 6 bases respectively, with 9 bases between them. The germline CDR1 and CDR2 sequences are SGHKS and YYEKEE (reference sequence). CDR3 length: 13 residues. The chain's CDR3 is CASSLGPSAEAFF. As DNA, the CDR3 is TGTGCCAGCAGCTTGGGGCCGAGCGCTGAAGCTTTCTTT.

This chain connects TRBV11-3 to TRBJ2-2; perhaps TRBD2 as D (5 bases). The CDR3 has 14 residues. Germline V lookup: CDR1 SGHNT, CDR2 YENEEA. Trimming left V 1 base short and J 4 bases short, with 7 bases between. CDR3 protein: CASSLVRGTGELFF. DNA of the CDR3: TGTGCCAGCAGCTTAGTTCGGGGCACCGGGGAGCTGTTTTTT.

The genes are TRBV30 and TRBJ1-4, with D unclear. Germline lookup yields CDR1 GTSNPN and CDR2 SVGIG (reference sequence). This CDR3 contains 16 residues. The germline V and J ends were trimmed by 3 bases and 4 bases, with 18 bases remaining between them. The CDR3 sequence is CAWRKPNRRINEKLFF. The CDR3 bases are TGTGCCTGGAGGAAGCCGAACAGACGGATTAATGAAAAACTGTTTTTT.